This TCR beta chain was found in a study of blood T cell repertoires in COVID-19. Study-level background: Both acute and convalescent COVID-19 samples were obtained from the United States, Italy and Spain. Sources were T cells, B-cell-depleted T cells, or PBMCs; the material itself was cDNA or gDNA.

There are a few counts of this clone. Germline V gene lookup returns CDR1 MGHDK and CDR2 SYGVNS. This CDR3 region has 14 residues. Trimming removed 5 bases from V and 6 bases from J; junction bases left unmatched: 6. TCRdb's copy holds only in-frame clones and misses some; the assay was immunoSEQ multiplex PCR. The table has 26,000 or so clones, approximately 72% seen once. The chain uses TRBV25-1 and TRBJ2-1, with 8 bases aligning to TRBD1. The sequence was obtained from a man between 60 and 70 years old with active or convalescent COVID-19. Sequences were obtained from peripheral blood. CDR3 sequence (DNA): TGTGCCAGCAGTAAGACAGGGGTGGTCAATGAGCAGTTCTTC. Its protein is CASSKTGVVNEQFF.